Listed below are T cell receptor beta chains from one sample, sequenced in a study of cytomegalovirus exposure and HLA in healthy donors. Assay: immunoSEQ multiplex PCR; the TCRdb copy retains only in-frame clones and omits some. The sample records around 280,000 clones, 85% to 90% being singletons. Material: PBMCs. The source is a woman aged 18-29 years in good health and CMV-seronegative. The CDR3 runs from the conserved cysteine through the conserved F or W. The D gene is left open where the match is weak. Part of the rows lack a size; the others show once, few, many or a class for expanded clones.

J: TRBJ1-2; size: .; V: TRBV2; D: .; DNA: TGTGCCAACCAACTCGAACGGAACTATGGCTACACCTTC; CDR3: CANQLERNYGYTF
J: TRBJ1-1; size: .; V: TRBV27; D: .; DNA: TGTGCCAGCAGGAAAAACAGGGAAATGGAAATTGTTGCTTTCTTT; CDR3: CASRKNREMEIVAFF
J: TRBJ2-1; size: once; V: TRBV7-2; D: TRBD2; DNA: TGTGCCAGCAGCTTAGATCGGGGGGGCGGTGGGGAGCAGTTCTTC; CDR3: CASSLDRGGGGEQFF
J: TRBJ2-7; size: .; V: TRBV13; D: .; DNA: TGTGCCAGCAGCTTAGCTTTGAGTCGGAAAGGAGGCAACGAGCAGTACTTC; CDR3: CASSLALSRKGGNEQYF
J: TRBJ1-4; size: .; V: TRBV5-5; D: .; DNA: TGTGCCAGCAGCTTGGTGGGCGCTGAAATTGGAAAACTGTTTTTT; CDR3: CASSLVGAEIGKLFF
J: TRBJ1-3; size: .; V: TRBV6-5; D: .; DNA: TGTGCCAGCAGTTCAGGGAAAGGAAACACCATATATTTT; CDR3: CASSSGKGNTIYF
J: TRBJ2-7; size: .; V: TRBV6-6; D: TRBD1; DNA: TGTGCCAGCAGTTTCGACAGGGTCTACGAGCAGTACTTC; CDR3: CASSFDRVYEQYF
J: TRBJ1-1; size: .; V: TRBV10-3; D: .; DNA: TGTGCCATCAGTGAAGGAGATATGAACACTGAAGCTTTCTTT; CDR3: CAISEGDMNTEAFF
J: TRBJ2-1; size: .; V: TRBV19; D: TRBD1; DNA: TGTGCCAGTAGTATGTTACAGGGGTTATGGAATGAGCAGTTCTTC; CDR3: CASSMLQGLWNEQFF
J: TRBJ1-5; size: .; V: TRBV7-3; D: TRBD1; DNA: TGTGCCAGCAGCTTAAATAAAGCCGGGACAGGCGATAGCAATCAGCCCCAGCATTTT; CDR3: CASSLNKAGTGDSNQPQHF
J: TRBJ2-2; size: .; V: TRBV19; D: .; DNA: TGTGCCAGTAGTATACTGACAGGATTTAACTGGGAGCTGTTTTTT; CDR3: CASSILTGFNWELFF
J: TRBJ2-1; size: .; V: TRBV11-2; D: TRBD2; DNA: TGTGCCAGCAGCTTAGTACTAGCGGGGGACTACAATGAGCAGTTCTTC; CDR3: CASSLVLAGDYNEQFF
J: TRBJ2-1; size: .; V: TRBV19; D: .; DNA: TGTGCCAGTAGCCCTCTGGGGGCCCTGAATGAGCAGTTCTTC; CDR3: CASSPLGALNEQFF
J: TRBJ1-5; size: .; V: TRBV30; D: .; DNA: TGTGCCTGGAGTGTAGTCTGCAGGGTAGGCAATCAGCCCCAGCATTTT; CDR3: CAWSVVCRVGNQPQHF
J: TRBJ2-5; size: .; V: TRBV9; D: .; DNA: TGTGCCAGCAGCGTAGCGTCTTTTCAAGAGACCCAGTACTTC; CDR3: CASSVASFQETQYF
J: TRBJ2-1; size: .; V: TRBV27; D: .; DNA: TGTGCCTACCCACTGGCCGGGGGCAATGAGCAGTTCTTC; CDR3: CAYPLAGGNEQFF
J: TRBJ2-6; size: .; V: TRBV5-6; D: .; DNA: TGTGCCAGCAGCATAAATCCAGGGGCTGGGGCCAACGTCCTGACTTTC; CDR3: CASSINPGAGANVLTF
J: TRBJ2-2; size: .; V: TRBV6-4; D: TRBD1; DNA: TGTGCCAGCAGAAAACTAACAGGGGGCGACACCGGGGAGCTGTTTTTT; CDR3: CASRKLTGGDTGELFF